Included here is one T cell receptor beta chain sequence, with context. In the study's own analysis: Amplification of reference gene primers provided the estimated nucleated cell counts. Here immunoSEQ multiplex PCR was the method, and the copy in TCRdb shows in-frame clones only, minus some. Clonal size and the V and J genes are those of that table, whereas D and trimming came from the DNA. This table holds approximately 220,000 clones, about nine tenths found once. Cohort assignment relied on participant-reported clinical history. These data belong to a study of blood T cell repertoires in COVID-19. Overall study: PBMCs, B-cell-depleted T cells, or T cells were the source of the cDNA or gDNA that made up the material.

The CDR3 is 10 amino acids. Germline CDR1 is LNHDA and CDR2 is SQIVND (reference sequence). V was clipped by 7 bases and J by 7 bases, with 7 bases between them. The material sequenced was PBMCs or T cells enriched from blood (not recorded which). This chain joins TRBV19 and TRBJ1-1; D is ambiguous. The TCR was taken from a woman aged 25 to 39 with acute COVID-19. For the CDR3, the DNA is TGTGCCAGTATCGGCGGTGAAGCTTTCTTT. Amino acids: CASIGGEAFF.